These 26 T cell receptor beta chains share one sample of origin, sequenced in a study of lymphopenia after photon versus proton radiotherapy. The repertoire was sequenced with immunoSEQ multiplex PCR; TCRdb's copy has only in-frame clones and lacks some. This repertoire shows roughly 25,000 clones, 90% found once; its top ten account for around 0.89%. Source: peripheral blood, taken from a patient treated with photon-based radiotherapy. The receptors shown here come from a woman aged 50 to 60 with cholangiocarcinoma.

This clone was observed a single time. The chain couples TRBV7-9 to TRBJ2-7; 7 nucleotides agree with TRBD1. With 5 bases clipped from V and 1 base from J, the junction kept 11 bases outside the gene matches. Germline-derived CDR1 and CDR2 are SEHNR and FQNEAQ (reference sequence). The CDR3 contains 16 residues. This CDR3 is CASSPWTGYISYEQYF. In DNA form, the CDR3 reads TGTGCCAGCAGCCCGTGGACAGGCTATATATCCTACGAGCAGTACTTC.

This rearrangement joins TRBV7-9 to TRBJ2-7; D call uncertain. V was pared by 5 bases and J by 6 bases, with 17 bases between. CDR3 size: 14 residues. Germline CDR1 is SEHNR and CDR2 is FQNEAQ (reference sequence). CDR3 DNA: TGTGCCAGCAGCCCACCGGGCAGAAAGGTCGAGCAGTACTTC. Amino acid sequence: CASSPPGRKVEQYF.

This clone was detected only once. The sample carries other DNA sequences with the same CDR3. V is TRBV7-9 and J is TRBJ1-6; a weak D match, TRBD1 (5 bases). Looked up from germline, CDR1 is SEHNR and CDR2 is FQNEAQ (reference sequence). The V end was cut by 1 base, the J end by 10 bases, with 14 bases between. The length of the CDR3 is 15 residues. The chain's CDR3 is CASSLGRGEGSPLHF. CDR3 nucleotides: TGTGCCAGCAGCTTAGGTCGGGGGGAGGGGTCACCCCTCCACTTT.

The V gene is TRBV18, the J gene TRBJ2-2, with no clear D. The CDR3 is made up of 18 amino acids. Deletions cut 1 base from V and 4 bases from J, with 19 bases between. CDR1 is KGHSH, CDR2 LQKENI, per germline. DNA for the CDR3: TGTGCCAGCTCACCACGGTCTAACGTCGCGTCGAGCACCGGGGAGCTGTTTTTT. Its protein product is CASSPRSNVASSTGELFF.

This chain connects TRBV5-6 to TRBJ2-3; 8 bases fit TRBD2. This CDR3 comprises 19 residues. V dropped 4 bases and J dropped 3; count of bases not matched to a gene: 19. Germline assignment: CDR1 SGHDT and CDR2 YYEEEE. CDR3: CASSLRLAGAQWGTDTQYF. The CDR3 DNA is TGTGCCAGCAGCCTCAGGCTAGCGGGCGCCCAGTGGGGTACAGATACGCAGTATTTT.

This chain uses TRBV5-1 with TRBJ1-6, with 7 bases matching TRBD1. The CDR3 loop spans 14 amino acids. The V gene's germline CDR1 is SGHRS and CDR2 YFSETQ. V shed 5 bases and J 10 bases; nucleotides not matched to a gene: 9. The CDR3 region has the DNA TGCGCCAGCAGTCCCGGGACAGAAAACTCACCCCTCCACTTT. It codes for CASSPGTENSPLHF. Looking up the rest from reference TRBV5-1 and TRBJ1-6 gives the full variable domain: KAGVTQTPRYLIKTRGQQVTLSCSPISGHRSVSWYQQTPGQGLQFLFEYFSETQRNKGNFPGRFSGRQFSNSRSEMNVSTLELGDSALYLCASSPGTENSPLHFGNGTRLTVT.

The CDR3 nucleotides read TGTGCCAGCAGTCGCTTCGCGAACACCGGGGAGCTGTTTTTT. It translates to CASSRFANTGELFF. The V call is TRBV6-5, the J call TRBJ2-2; no firm D call. Germline CDR1 MNHEY, CDR2 SVGAGI. The CDR3 sequence is 14 residues long. Trimming removed 5 bases at V and 0 bases at J, with 7 bases between.

The gene calls are TRBV7-9 and TRBJ1-2; a weak D match, TRBD1 (6 bases). CDR1 SEHNR and CDR2 FQNEAQ come from the germline V gene (reference sequence). Trimming pared 7 bases from V and 6 bases from J, leaving 27 bases between. This CDR3 contains 17 residues. The CDR3 sequence is CASTIGGAVGKVNGYTF. CDR3 nucleotides: TGTGCCAGCACTATAGGGGGGGCTGTAGGCAAAGTCAATGGCTACACCTTC.

This chain joins TRBV19 and TRBJ1-1, with 8 bases aligning to TRBD1. This CDR3 contains 15 residues. V lost 3 bases to trimming and J lost 0 bases; unmatched junction nucleotides: 3. The germline gives CDR1 LNHDA, CDR2 SQIVND (reference sequence). CDR3 in amino acids: CASSMGDRLNTEAFF. The DNA of the CDR3 is TGTGCCAGTAGTATGGGGGACAGGTTGAACACTGAAGCTTTCTTT.

The rearrangement joins TRBV15 to TRBJ1-2; D may be TRBD1 (6 bases). Germline V gene sequence: CDR1 LNHNV, CDR2 YYDKDF (reference sequence). Trimming cost V 0 bases and J 8 bases, with 13 bases left between them. The CDR3 totals 14 residues. This CDR3 reads CATSRDQGLGGYTF. As DNA, the CDR3 is TGTGCCACCAGCAGAGACCAGGGGCTGGGGGGCTACACCTTC.

This clone occurred once. The chain couples TRBV5-5 to TRBJ1-3; D is undetermined. CDR1 is SGHKS, CDR2 YYEKEE, per germline (reference sequence). The CDR3 has 16 residues. V lost 1 base and J 0 bases, leaving 11 bases between the germline ends. The CDR3 here is CASSLLPAISGNTIYF. The CDR3 DNA follows: TGTGCCAGCAGCTTGCTGCCGGCTATCTCTGGAAACACCATATATTTT.

The rearrangement links TRBV18 to TRBJ2-3, with 8 bases identical to TRBD1. CDR3 length equals 15 residues. With V trimmed by 2 bases and J by 6 bases, 7 bases remained unmatched. CDR1 KGHSH and CDR2 LQKENI come from the germline V gene. CDR3 in amino acids: CASSPAGGGSDTQYF. Here the CDR3 DNA reads TGTGCCAGCTCACCAGCAGGGGGCGGTTCTGATACGCAGTATTTT.

The rearrangement links TRBV15 to TRBJ1-2; perhaps TRBD1 as D (5 bases). The CDR3 contains 14 residues. V lost 4 bases and J 8 bases, leaving 17 bases between the germline ends. The germline gives CDR1 LNHNV, CDR2 YYDKDF (reference sequence). The DNA of the CDR3 is TGTGCCACCAGCACACGGGAAGGGGTTGGGGGCTACACCTTC. Its translation: CATSTREGVGGYTF.

The rearrangement links TRBV5-1 to TRBJ2-1; D gene unclear. The CDR3 length is 15 residues. Germline CDR1 and CDR2: SGHRS and YFSETQ. V lost 3 bases to trimming and J lost 0 bases, with 10 bases between them. The DNA for the CDR3 is TGCGCCAGCAGCTCAACTACCAGCTCCTACAATGAGCAGTTCTTC. This translates into CASSSTTSSYNEQFF.

J is TRBJ1-1 and V is TRBV7-9; D not resolved. Germline loops: CDR1 SEHNR, CDR2 FQNEAQ (reference sequence). With 5 bases removed from V and 0 bases from J, the gap between germline ends came to 13 bases. The CDR3 sequence is 15 residues long. CDR3 residues: CASSLYVTVNTEAFF. CDR3 bases: TGTGCCAGCAGCCTCTACGTGACGGTGAACACTGAAGCTTTCTTT.

The chain links TRBV14 to TRBJ1-2; D unclear. V dropped 0 bases and J dropped 7 bases, with 6 bases sitting between them. The CDR3 covers 12 residues. The germline V gene encodes CDR1 SGHDN and CDR2 FVKESK. The CDR3 DNA reads as TGTGCCAGCAGCCAAGACCACATTGGCTACACCTTC. Translation: CASSQDHIGYTF.

This sequence joins TRBV2 and TRBJ2-5; 11 bases fit TRBD1. J was trimmed by 9 bases and V by 5 bases; bases with no gene match: 8. Looked up from germline, CDR1 is SNHLY and CDR2 is FYNNEI. The CDR3 sequence is 14 residues long. In DNA form, the CDR3 reads TGTGCCAGCAGTCCCGGGACAGGGGGGAGTGCCCAGTACTTC. As protein: CASSPGTGGSAQYF.

The chain combines TRBV7-9 with TRBJ2-3; 9 bases fit TRBD1. The CDR3 loop spans 17 amino acids. Germline V gives CDR1 SEHNR, CDR2 FQNEAQ (reference sequence). The V gene end was trimmed by 4 bases and the J gene end by 0 bases; junction bases not matched to a gene: 8. The CDR3 protein is CASSSTGQGTSTDTQYF. CDR3 sequence (DNA): TGTGCCAGCAGCTCGACCGGACAGGGGACTAGCACAGATACGCAGTATTTT.

V is TRBV9 and J is TRBJ2-3, with D hard to call. In germline, CDR1 is SGDLS, CDR2 YYNGEE. CDR3 size: 12 residues. V lost 3 bases and J lost 3, with 5 bases in between. The CDR3 is CASSGNTDTQYF. The DNA of the CDR3 is TGTGCCAGCAGCGGTAATACAGATACGCAGTATTTT.

The chain couples TRBV7-8 to TRBJ2-5; TRBD1 agrees at 11 bases. The germline CDR1 and CDR2 sequences are SGHVS and FQNEAQ. CDR3 length equals 16 residues. V lost 1 base, J lost 3 bases, and 4 bases stayed unmatched. In nucleotides, the CDR3 is TGTGCCAGCAGCTTAGTGGGGACAGGGGGGAAAGAGACCCAGTACTTC. The encoded protein is CASSLVGTGGKETQYF.

The V gene is TRBV6-5, the J gene TRBJ2-7; 7 bases map to TRBD2. V gave up 0 bases and J gave up 4 bases; unmatched junction bases: 6. This CDR3 is built from 15 residues. Germline loops: CDR1 MNHEY, CDR2 SVGAGI. The CDR3 coding sequence is TGTGCCAGCAGTTACTCGAGTCCCGGGGGGTACGAGCAGTACTTC. Translated, it gives CASSYSSPGGYEQYF.

The V and J genes are TRBV2 and TRBJ2-5; TRBD1 matches 7 bases. V shed 8 bases and J 2 bases; nucleotides not matched to a gene: 8. CDR1 is SNHLY, CDR2 FYNNEI, per germline. CDR3 length equals 14 residues. The CDR3 reads CASGGQANQETQYF. DNA for the CDR3: TGTGCCAGCGGTGGACAGGCTAATCAAGAGACCCAGTACTTC.

The DNA of the CDR3 is TGTGCCAGCAGTTTGCACGGACAGGGATACGAGCAGTACTTC. Translation: CASSLHGQGYEQYF. The chain employs TRBV27 and TRBJ2-7, with 8 positions matching TRBD1. The CDR3 runs to 14 residues. Germline CDR1 is MNHEY and CDR2 is SMNVEV (reference sequence). The ends lost 3 bases at V and 4 bases at J; junction bases unmatched: 5.

This chain joins TRBV7-2 and TRBJ2-1; 9 bases match TRBD1. V trimming: 0 bases; J trimming: 8 bases; junction bases outside the gene matches: 8. The CDR3 runs 16 residues. Per germline, CDR1 SGHTA and CDR2 FQGNSA. In nucleotides, the CDR3 is TGTGCCAGCAGCTTAGCGGATACAGGGGGCACGGATGAGCAGTTCTTC. This gives the protein CASSLADTGGTDEQFF.

V and J are TRBV5-4 and TRBJ1-1, with unresolved D. The CDR3 extends over 15 amino acids. Germline V gene data show CDR1 as SGHNT and CDR2 as YYREEE (reference sequence). V was shortened by 4 bases and J by 1 base, with 14 bases between the two germline ends. DNA of the CDR3: TGTGCCAGCAGCCGACAAAATTTCGGGAACACTGAAGCTTTCTTT. Translation gives CASSRQNFGNTEAFF.

V usage is TRBV29-1 and J usage is TRBJ1-4; D is unresolved. V lost 6 bases to trimming and J lost 8 bases, with 13 bases between them. CDR3 size: 12 residues. Germline values: CDR1 SQVTM, CDR2 ANQGSEA. The CDR3 DNA is TGCAGCGTCGTCGGCCCTCGGGAAAAACTGTTTTTT. As protein: CSVVGPREKLFF. The full variable domain, with the rest looked up from reference TRBV29-1 and TRBJ1-4, is SAVISQKPSRDICQRGTSLTIQCQVDSQVTMMFWYRQQPGQSLTLIATANQGSEATYESGFVIDKFPISRPNLTFSTLTVSNMSPEDSSIYLCSVVGPREKLFFGSGTQLSVL.